Presented here are 16 T cell receptor beta chains from one specimen sequenced in a study of T cell repertoires in cytomegalovirus infection. Their cognate antigens are unknown. TCRdb passed the reads through MiXCR, listing each CDR3 protein once. The table shows tens of thousands of distinct CDR3 sequences, with roughly 40% occurring only once. The sample consisted of CD8+ T cells from cultured PBMCs, taken from culture after CMV antigen stimulation. The receptors stem from a human donor in good health (CMV status not recorded). Some clones in this sample may be carry-over from other donors' samples.

V and J are TRBV11-2 and TRBJ2-2, with TRBD2 identical over 7 bases. Germline CDR1 is SGHAT and CDR2 is FQNNGV. CDR3 length: 15 residues. Losses at the gene ends were 3 bases for V and 7 bases for J; bases not matched to a gene: 8. The CDR3 here is CASSFPGLWVGELFF. The DNA for the CDR3 is TGTGCCAGCAGCTTCCCGGGACTATGGGTCGGGGAGCTGTTTTTT. The variable domain in full, with the rest retrieved from reference TRBV11-2 and TRBJ2-2, is EAGVAQSPRYKIIEKRQSVAFWCNPISGHATLYWYQQILGQGPKLLIQFQNNGVVDDSQLPKDRFSAERLKGVDSTLKIQPAKLEDSAVYLCASSFPGLWVGELFFGEGSRLTVL.

This clonotype was counted a few times. The chain's CDR3 is CASSNPLRDNDGYTF. The CDR3 region has the DNA TGTGCCAGTAGTAACCCGTTGCGGGACAACGATGGCTACACCTTC. The chain carries TRBV19 and TRBJ1-2; tentative D call: TRBD1 (6 bases). The CDR3 is 15 residues long. Germline CDR1 and CDR2: LNHDA and SQIVND (reference sequence). Trimming removed 4 bases from V and 6 bases from J, with 18 bases in between.

This clonotype was detected a few times. The chain has TRBV6-2 or TRBV6-3 and TRBJ2-1, with D possibly TRBD1 on 6 matching bases. The V end lost 2 bases, the J end lost 5 bases, and 13 bases lay between the germline ends. CDR1 MNHEY and CDR2 SVGEGT come from the germline V gene. The CDR3 loop spans 15 amino acids. The CDR3 region has the DNA TGTGCCAGCAGTTACATCCAGGGGCCGGACAATGAGCAGTTCTTC. Translated, it gives CASSYIQGPDNEQFF.

V is TRBV4-2 and J is TRBJ2-5, with 10 bases identical to TRBD2. The CDR3 totals 15 residues. Germline-derived CDR1 and CDR2 are LGHNA and YNFKEQ. V was pared by 4 bases and J by 3 bases, with 5 bases of the junction left unmatched. The CDR3 nucleotides read TGTGCCAGCAGCCCTACTAGCGGGGAAAAAGAGACCCAGTACTTC. Protein product: CASSPTSGEKETQYF.

The genes are TRBV18 and TRBJ2-7, with D maybe TRBD1 (7 bases). CDR1 and CDR2 from the germline V gene are KGHSH and LQKENI. V lost 8 bases and J 1 base, leaving 21 bases between the germline ends. The CDR3 has 16 amino acids. CDR3 DNA: TGTGCCAGCACCACCCAGGGGGGTCCCAGGTCCTACGAGCAGTACTTC. Its translation is CASTTQGGPRSYEQYF.

This chain connects TRBV4-1 to TRBJ1-1; no clear D gene. Germline V gene data show CDR1 as MGHRA and CDR2 as YSYEKL. V shed 4 bases and J shed 2 bases, with 5 bases lying between them. The CDR3 extends over 12 amino acids. The CDR3 loop reads CASSPTNTEAFF. CDR3 nucleotide sequence: TGCGCCAGCAGCCCCACAAACACTGAAGCTTTCTTT.

On this clonotype itself: Compared with germline, one end of the junction differs, possibly owing to a read error. The chain carries TRBV6-4 and TRBJ2-1; D possibly corresponds to TRBD2 (5 bases). This CDR3 region has 13 residues. Germline assignment: CDR1 MRHNA and CDR2 SNTAGT. CDR3 in DNA: TGTGCCAGCACTGACGGGGAAAGTAACACGCAGTTCTTC. Its protein product is CASTDGESNTQFF.

Here the CDR3 DNA reads TGTGCCAGCAGACACCGGGACAGATACACAGATACGCAGTATTTT. Translated, it gives CASRHRDRYTDTQYF. The chain links TRBV6-5 to TRBJ2-3, with 7 bases lining up with TRBD1. The V and J ends lost 6 bases and 2 bases, in that order; junction bases with no gene match: 8. CDR1 is MNHEY, CDR2 SVGAGI, per germline. The CDR3 has 15 residues.

This chain uses TRBV10-2 with TRBJ2-7; the D is unclear. In germline, CDR1 is WSHSY, CDR2 SAAADI. Trimming cost V 4 bases and J 3 bases, with 13 bases left between them. The CDR3 covers 14 residues. CDR3 amino acids: CASSVRSDGYEQYF. The CDR3 coding sequence is TGCGCCAGCAGTGTTAGGTCAGATGGCTACGAGCAGTACTTC.

This clonotype was seen ten or more times. This chain joins TRBV7-8 and TRBJ1-2; TRBD1 is a possible D gene (5 bases). V dropped 2 bases and J dropped 3 bases, with 13 bases sitting between them. Germline CDR1 reads SGHVS; CDR2 reads FQNEAQ. The CDR3 consists of 15 residues. Here the CDR3 DNA reads TGTGCCAGCAGCTTATCCAGTGACAGCCACTATGGCTACACCTTC. Its translation: CASSLSSDSHYGYTF.

This chain connects TRBV12-3 or TRBV12-4 to TRBJ2-3; possible D gene TRBD2, 7 bases. The CDR3 totals 17 residues. Trimming stripped 4 bases from V and 0 bases from J, with 17 bases between. This chain's CDR3 is CASSSSRGGLSTDTQYF. CDR3 coding DNA: TGTGCCAGCAGTTCCTCTCGCGGGGGCCTTAGCACAGATACGCAGTATTTT.

This clonotype showed up just a few times. This chain links TRBV7-6 with TRBJ1-1; TRBD1 matches 8 bases. Germline loops: CDR1 SGHVS, CDR2 FNYEAQ. Trimming cost V 5 bases and J 5 bases; bases outside gene matches: 10. The CDR3 consists of 15 residues. The CDR3 nucleotides read TGTGCCAGCAGCCGGGGGTACAGGGGGATGACTGAAGCTTTCTTT. This gives the protein CASSRGYRGMTEAFF.

The gene calls are TRBV7-2 and TRBJ2-7; D not resolved. The CDR3 is made up of 11 amino acids. From germline, CDR1 is SGHTA and CDR2 FQGNSA. Trimming shortened V by 4 bases and J by 3 bases, and 4 bases separated the two germline ends. This CDR3 is CASSSHYEQYF. As DNA, the CDR3 is TGTGCCAGCAGCTCCCACTACGAGCAGTACTTC. The variable domain in full, with the rest retrieved from reference TRBV7-2 and TRBJ2-7, is GAGVSQSPSNKVTEKGKDVELRCDPISGHTALYWYRQSLGQGLEFLIYFQGNSAPDKSGLPSDRFSAERTGGSVSTLTIQRTQQEDSAVYLCASSSHYEQYFGPGTRLTVT.

This clonotype was counted a few times. The chain recombines TRBV7-8 with TRBJ2-4, with D maybe TRBD1 (6 bases). V lost 5 bases to trimming and J lost 5 bases, with 13 bases between them. This CDR3 spans 14 amino acids. Germline-derived CDR1 and CDR2 are SGHVS and FQNEAQ. The CDR3 region has the DNA TGTGCCAGCAGCGCTGGGGGCGTTCAAAACATTCAGTACTTC. Encoded protein: CASSAGGVQNIQYF. Variable domain in full (rest from reference TRBV7-8 and TRBJ2-4): GAGVSQSPRYKVAKRGQDVALRCDPISGHVSLFWYQQALGQGPEFLTYFQNEAQLDKSGLPSDRFFAERPEGSVSTLKIQRTQQEDSAVYLCASSAGGVQNIQYFGAGTRLSVL.

This clonotype was observed a handful of times. The gene calls are TRBV7-8 and TRBJ2-7; the D is unclear. V shed 1 base and J shed 2 bases, with 9 bases lying between them. The germline gives CDR1 SGHVS, CDR2 FQNEAQ. The CDR3 runs to 14 residues. The CDR3 bases are TGTGCCAGCAGCTTAGTAGTGGTCCCCTACGAGCAGTACTTC. This translates into CASSLVVVPYEQYF.

As for this clonotype: Germline is not matched at one junction end, which may reflect a read error. The V and J genes are TRBV7-6 and TRBJ2-7; 9 nucleotides line up with TRBD1. The CDR3 has 13 residues. Per the germline V gene, CDR1 is SGHVS and CDR2 is FNYEAQ. The CDR3 DNA sequence: TGTGCTAGCAGCGTTGGGACAGGGCGCGAGCAGTACTTC. Translated, it gives CASSVGTGREQYF.